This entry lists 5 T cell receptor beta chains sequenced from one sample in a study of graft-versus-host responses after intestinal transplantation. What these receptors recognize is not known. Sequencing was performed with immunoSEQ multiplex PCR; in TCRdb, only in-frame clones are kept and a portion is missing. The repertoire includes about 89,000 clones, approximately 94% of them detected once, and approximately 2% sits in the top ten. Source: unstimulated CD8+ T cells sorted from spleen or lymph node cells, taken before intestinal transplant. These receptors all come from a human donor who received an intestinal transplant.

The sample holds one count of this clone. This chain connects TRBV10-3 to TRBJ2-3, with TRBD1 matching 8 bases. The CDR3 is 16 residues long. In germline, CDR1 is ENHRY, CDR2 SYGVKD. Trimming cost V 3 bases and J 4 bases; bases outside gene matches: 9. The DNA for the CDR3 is TGTGCCATCAGTGAAAACGGACAGGGTGCCGCAGATACGCAGTATTTT. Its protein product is CAISENGQGAADTQYF.

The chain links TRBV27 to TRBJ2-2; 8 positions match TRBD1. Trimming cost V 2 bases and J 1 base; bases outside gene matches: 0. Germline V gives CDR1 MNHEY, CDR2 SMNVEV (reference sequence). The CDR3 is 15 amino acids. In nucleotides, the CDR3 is TGTGCCAGCAGTTTAGGACAGGGGAACACCGGGGAGCTGTTTTTT. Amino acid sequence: CASSLGQGNTGELFF.

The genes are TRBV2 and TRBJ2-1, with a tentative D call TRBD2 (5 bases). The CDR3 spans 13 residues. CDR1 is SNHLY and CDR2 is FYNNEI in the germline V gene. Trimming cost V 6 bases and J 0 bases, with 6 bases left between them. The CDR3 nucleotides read TGTGCCAGCAGAGAGGGCTCCTACAATGAGCAGTTCTTC. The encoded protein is CASREGSYNEQFF.

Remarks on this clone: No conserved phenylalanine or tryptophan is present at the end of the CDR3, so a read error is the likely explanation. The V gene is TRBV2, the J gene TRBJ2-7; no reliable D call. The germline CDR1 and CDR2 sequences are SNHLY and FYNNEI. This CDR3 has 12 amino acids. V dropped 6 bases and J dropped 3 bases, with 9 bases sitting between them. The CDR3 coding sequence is TGTGCCAGCAGGGCGGCAGTCTACGAGCAGTACCTC. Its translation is CASRAAVYEQYL.

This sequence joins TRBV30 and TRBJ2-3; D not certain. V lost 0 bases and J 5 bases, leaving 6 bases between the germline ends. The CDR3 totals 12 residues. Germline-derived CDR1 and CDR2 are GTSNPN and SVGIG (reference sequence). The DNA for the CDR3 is TGTGCCTGGAGTGTACGGAGAGATACGCAGTATTTT. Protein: CAWSVRRDTQYF.